Below, 32 T cell receptor beta chains from the same sample are listed, as sequenced in a study of blood T cell repertoires in COVID-19. The data were produced by immunoSEQ multiplex PCR, yet TCRdb's version contains in-frame clones alone and is incomplete. This sample has some 220,000 clones; 70% to 90% occur once, and the top ten carry approximately 6.3%. Source material: peripheral blood. The receptors shown here come from a woman aged 55-69 years with active or convalescent COVID-19.

The V gene is TRBV13, the J gene TRBJ2-5, with 7 nucleotides matching TRBD2. The germline V gene has CDR1 PRHDT and CDR2 FYEKMQ (reference sequence). V was pared by 2 bases and J by 5 bases, with 8 bases of the junction left unmatched. The CDR3 spans 15 residues. The CDR3: CASSLSRGGGETQYF. CDR3 bases: TGTGCCAGCAGCTTAAGTCGTGGGGGAGGGGAGACCCAGTACTTC.

V is TRBV6-5 and J is TRBJ1-1; 8 nucleotides align to TRBD1. This CDR3 has 16 residues. Germline lookup yields CDR1 MNHEY and CDR2 SVGAGI. The ends lost 4 bases at V and 5 bases at J; junction bases unmatched: 12. CDR3 residues: CASSSPSRGLGTEAFF. As DNA, the CDR3 is TGTGCCAGCAGTTCGCCGAGCAGGGGGCTGGGGACTGAAGCTTTCTTT.

The genes are TRBV9 and TRBJ1-4; possible D gene TRBD1, 6 bases. The germline V gene encodes CDR1 SGDLS and CDR2 YYNGEE. Trimming took 3 bases from V and 7 from J, leaving 16 bases between them. CDR3 length: 15 amino acids. The CDR3 DNA sequence: TGTGCCAGCAGCGCCAGACAGGCTACGGGTGAAAAACTGTTTTTT. This encodes CASSARQATGEKLFF.

The chain joins TRBV2 to TRBJ2-2; 7 bases fit TRBD2. V shed 2 bases, J shed 5 bases, and the junction held 5 bases outside the gene matches. The CDR3 length is 15 residues. CDR1 and CDR2 from the germline V gene are SNHLY and FYNNEI. CDR3 bases: TGTGCCAGCAGTGAATATGCGGGGGTGACCGGGGAGCTGTTTTTT. Translated: CASSEYAGVTGELFF.

The chain carries TRBV12-3 or TRBV12-4 and TRBJ1-2; no firm D call. CDR3 size: 12 residues. The V end lost 5 bases, the J end lost 4 bases, and 8 bases lay between the germline ends. CDR3 residues: CASSRQAYGYTF. DNA of the CDR3: TGTGCCAGCAGTAGGCAGGCCTATGGCTACACCTTC.

The table lists this clone with a few counts. The gene calls are TRBV7-2 and TRBJ1-4; the D gene is possibly TRBD1 (6 bases). V gave up 1 base and J gave up 0 bases, with 12 bases separating them. The CDR3 consists of 17 residues. Per germline, CDR1 SGHTA and CDR2 FQGNSA. The CDR3 DNA follows: TGTGCCAGCAGCTTAGGGGGACACCTTGCAACTAATGAAAAACTGTTTTTT. Translating gives CASSLGGHLATNEKLFF. Full variable domain (remainder filled in from reference TRBV7-2 and TRBJ1-4): GAGVSQSPSNKVTEKGKDVELRCDPISGHTALYWYRQSLGQGLEFLIYFQGNSAPDKSGLPSDRFSAERTGGSVSTLTIQRTQQEDSAVYLCASSLGGHLATNEKLFFGSGTQLSVL.

This sequence joins TRBV10-3 and TRBJ2-5; TRBD1 aligns across 9 bases. This CDR3 has 14 residues. With 6 bases clipped from V and 2 bases from J, the junction kept 4 bases outside the gene matches. Germline CDR1 is ENHRY and CDR2 is SYGVKD. CDR3 nucleotides: TGTGCCATCAGAGGACAGGGGTCTCAAGAGACCCAGTACTTC. Its translation: CAIRGQGSQETQYF.

This clone has only one observation. V gene TRBV19 combines with J gene TRBJ2-1; the match to TRBD2 covers 9 bases. Germline lookup yields CDR1 LNHDA and CDR2 SQIVND (reference sequence). J lost 8 bases, V lost 3 bases, and 14 bases had no gene match. This CDR3 region has 17 residues. The CDR3 loop is CASSILAGSTIADEQFF. Written as DNA, the CDR3 is TGTGCCAGTAGTATTCTAGCGGGATCAACTATTGCGGATGAGCAGTTCTTC.

The J gene is TRBJ2-2, the V gene TRBV19, with 8 bases aligning to TRBD2. Trimming at V came to 5 bases and at J to 7 bases, leaving 6 bases not matched to a gene. This CDR3 is built from 14 residues. Germline-derived CDR1 and CDR2 are LNHDA and SQIVND (reference sequence). CDR3 loop: CASSYSGNGGELFF. CDR3 nucleotides: TGTGCCAGTAGTTATAGCGGGAATGGCGGGGAGCTGTTTTTT.

J is TRBJ2-3 and V is TRBV7-9; TRBD1 might be the D (5 bases). The CDR3 totals 12 residues. CDR1 SEHNR and CDR2 FQNEAQ come from the germline V gene (reference sequence). V was cut by 6 bases and J by 4 bases, with 8 bases left in between. The CDR3 region has the DNA TGTGCCAGCAGGCTAGGGGCAGATACGCAGTATTTT. Translating gives CASRLGADTQYF.

The chain couples TRBV10-3 to TRBJ2-6, with TRBD1 matching 8 bases. V shed 5 bases, J shed 4 bases, and the junction held 13 bases outside the gene matches. Germline CDR1 and CDR2: ENHRY and SYGVKD. This CDR3 contains 18 residues. The CDR3 nucleotides are TGTGCCATCAGTCTCCAGGGACAGGCTGGGACCGGGGCCAACGTCCTGACTTTC. Translated: CAISLQGQAGTGANVLTF.

The V gene is TRBV24-1, the J gene TRBJ1-5; possible D gene TRBD1, 5 bases. The CDR3 spans 14 residues. V lost 2 bases, J lost 6 bases, and 10 bases lay in between. CDR1 is KGHDR and CDR2 is SFDVKD in the germline V gene. The CDR3 here is CATSDSGIGQPQHF. The CDR3 DNA follows: TGTGCCACCAGTGATTCAGGGATAGGTCAGCCCCAGCATTTT.

This clone was seen only once. The rearrangement uses TRBV21-1 and TRBJ2-1; the table's D call TRBD2 went unverified against the DNA. TRBV21-1 is a recognized pseudogene. This CDR3 has 14 amino acids. This CDR3 reads CASASSGSYNEQFF. The CDR3 nucleotides are TGTGCCAGCGCCTCTAGCGGATCTTACAATGAGCAGTTCTTC.

The rearrangement joins TRBV7-2 to TRBJ2-3; TRBD2 aligns across 10 bases. V dropped 4 bases and J dropped 4; count of bases not matched to a gene: 8. CDR1 and CDR2 from the germline V gene are SGHTA and FQGNSA. CDR3 length: 16 residues. CDR3 protein: CASSSGVLAGADTQYF. CDR3 bases: TGTGCCAGCAGCTCTGGGGTTCTAGCGGGAGCAGATACGCAGTATTTT. The full variable domain, in which reference TRBV7-2 and TRBJ2-3 provide the parts outside the CDR3, is GAGVSQSPSNKVTEKGKDVELRCDPISGHTALYWYRQSLGQGLEFLIYFQGNSAPDKSGLPSDRFSAERTGGSVSTLTIQRTQQEDSAVYLCASSSGVLAGADTQYFGPGTRLTVL.

The rearrangement uses TRBV5-1 and TRBJ1-2, with a tentative D call TRBD1 (6 bases). The germline gives CDR1 SGHRS, CDR2 YFSETQ. This CDR3 has 14 amino acids. The V end was cut by 0 bases, the J end by 7 bases, with 13 bases between. CDR3 residues: CASSLAAGAGGYTF. CDR3 coding DNA: TGCGCCAGCAGCTTGGCCGCAGGGGCTGGTGGCTACACCTTC.

The chain has TRBV28 and TRBJ1-6; D is unclear. The germline gives CDR1 MDHEN, CDR2 SYDVKM. V was shortened by 5 bases and J by 7 bases, with 9 bases between the two germline ends. This CDR3 comprises 13 residues. CDR3 residues: CASSLDLNSPLHF. CDR3 coding DNA: TGTGCCAGCAGTCTGGACTTGAATTCACCCCTCCACTTT.

This clone was seen a single time. The chain recombines TRBV18 with TRBJ1-2, with TRBD1 matching over 7 bases. The CDR3 extends over 16 amino acids. Germline assignment: CDR1 KGHSH and CDR2 LQKENI. Germline trimming cut 1 base from V and 0 bases from J; bases unmatched to any gene: 5. The CDR3 sequence: CASSPLRQGANYGYTF. DNA for the CDR3: TGTGCCAGCTCACCACTTAGACAGGGAGCTAACTATGGCTACACCTTC.

V and J are TRBV5-1 and TRBJ1-2, with D tentatively TRBD1 (6 bases). Trimming removed 5 bases at V and 8 bases at J, with 16 bases between. The CDR3 sequence is 13 residues long. Germline V gene lookup returns CDR1 SGHRS and CDR2 YFSETQ. Written as DNA, the CDR3 is TGCGCCAGCAGTTTGCAGGGGTTCGGAGGCTACACCTTC. Its protein product is CASSLQGFGGYTF.

The V gene is TRBV5-4, the J gene TRBJ1-1; D is uncertain. The length of the CDR3 is 15 residues. Germline values: CDR1 SGHNT, CDR2 YYREEE (reference sequence). V lost 2 bases, J lost 0 bases, and 11 bases lay in between. CDR3 loop: CASSLNREVNTEAFF. DNA of the CDR3: TGTGCCAGCAGCTTAAACCGGGAAGTGAACACTGAAGCTTTCTTT. Using reference TRBV5-4 and TRBJ1-1 for the parts outside the CDR3, the full variable domain is ETGVTQSPTHLIKTRGQQVTLRCSSQSGHNTVSWYQQALGQGPQFIFQYYREEENGRGNFPPRFSGLQFPNYSSELNVNALELDDSALYLCASSLNREVNTEAFFGQGTRLTVV.

The chain couples TRBV6-5 to TRBJ2-1; 9 bases map to TRBD2. The V segment lost 4 bases and the J segment 7 bases; nucleotides outside the gene matches: 11. The CDR3 is 16 residues long. Germline-derived CDR1 and CDR2 are MNHEY and SVGAGI. This CDR3 is CASSSLAGRPDNEQFF. CDR3 in DNA: TGTGCCAGCAGTTCCCTAGCGGGACGTCCCGATAATGAGCAGTTCTTC.

The CDR3 is CASSLSGRVETQYF. The CDR3, as DNA: TGTGCCAGCAGCTTGAGCGGGAGGGTGGAGACCCAGTACTTC. V is TRBV7-8 and J is TRBJ2-5, with 10 nucleotides matching TRBD2. The length of the CDR3 is 14 residues. The V segment lost 3 bases and the J segment 5 bases; nucleotides outside the gene matches: 3. The germline gives CDR1 SGHVS, CDR2 FQNEAQ.

The gene calls are TRBV7-8 and TRBJ2-5, with 8 bases fitting TRBD2. The CDR3 sequence is 16 residues long. CDR1 is SGHVS and CDR2 is FQNEAQ in the germline V gene. Trimming took 6 bases from V and 3 from J; bases not matched to a gene: 12. The CDR3 region has the DNA TGTGCCAGCAGGGGAGCTATCCGGGGGGGGAAAGAGACCCAGTACTTC. It yields the protein CASRGAIRGGKETQYF.

This chain uses TRBV19 with TRBJ2-3; 7 bases line up with TRBD2. The CDR3 is made up of 16 amino acids. Germline values: CDR1 LNHDA, CDR2 SQIVND (reference sequence). V was clipped by 3 bases and J by 6 bases; unmatched bases: 12. The CDR3 bases are TGTGCCAGTAGTATTCATACGGGAGGCCGCGAGGATACGCAGTATTTT. Translating gives CASSIHTGGREDTQYF. Together with reference TRBV19 and TRBJ2-3, the CDR3 gives the full variable domain: DGGITQSPKYLFRKEGQNVTLSCEQNLNHDAMYWYRQDPGQGLRLIYYSQIVNDFQKGDIAEGYSVSREKKESFPLTVTSAQKNPTAFYLCASSIHTGGREDTQYFGPGTRLTVL.

This chain links TRBV7-9 with TRBJ2-2; TRBD1 might be the D (6 bases). Germline CDR1 reads SEHNR; CDR2 reads FQNEAQ (reference sequence). Trimming cost V 1 base and J 8 bases, with 11 bases left between them. The CDR3 covers 14 residues. The CDR3 DNA follows: TGTGCCAGCAGCTTAGTGGGACAATCGGGGGAGCTGTTTTTT. Translating gives CASSLVGQSGELFF.

The rearrangement joins TRBV6-5 to TRBJ1-3; D is unclear. Looked up from germline, CDR1 is MNHEY and CDR2 is SVGAGI. The CDR3 has 15 residues. Trimming cost V 2 bases and J 0 bases, with 8 bases left between them. Here the CDR3 DNA reads TGTGCCAGCAGTTACCTACCCTACTCTGGAAACACCATATATTTT. Translating it yields CASSYLPYSGNTIYF.

V gene TRBV11-3 combines with J gene TRBJ1-4; D call uncertain. The germline gives CDR1 SGHNT, CDR2 YENEEA. The CDR3 extends over 12 amino acids. V lost 5 bases and J lost 8, with 9 bases in between. CDR3 sequence (DNA): TGTGCCAGCAGCGGGCCCGACGAAAAACTGTTTTTT. Protein: CASSGPDEKLFF. Using reference TRBV11-3 and TRBJ1-4 for the parts outside the CDR3, the full variable domain is EAGVVQSPRYKIIEKKQPVAFWCNPISGHNTLYWYLQNLGQGPELLIRYENEEAVDDSQLPKDRFSAERLKGVDSTLKIQPAELGDSAVYLCASSGPDEKLFFGSGTQLSVL.

This chain links TRBV2 with TRBJ2-6, with 7 bases that match TRBD1. Germline CDR1 reads SNHLY; CDR2 reads FYNNEI. Germline trimming cut 4 bases from V and 4 bases from J; bases unmatched to any gene: 4. The CDR3 has 15 residues. CDR3 sequence reads: CASSGGTAGANVLTF. For the CDR3, the DNA is TGTGCCAGCAGTGGAGGGACAGCGGGGGCCAACGTCCTGACTTTC.

This clone was recorded a few times. V and J are TRBV11-2 and TRBJ1-6; 7 nucleotides align to TRBD1. The trim removed 4 bases at V and 7 bases at J, leaving 4 bases unmatched. The length of the CDR3 is 14 residues. Germline CDR1 reads SGHAT; CDR2 reads FQNNGV. CDR3 loop: CASSSGTVNSPLHF. CDR3 nucleotides: TGTGCCAGCAGCTCCGGGACAGTGAATTCACCCCTCCACTTT. Drawing the rest from reference TRBV11-2 and TRBJ1-6, the complete variable domain is EAGVAQSPRYKIIEKRQSVAFWCNPISGHATLYWYQQILGQGPKLLIQFQNNGVVDDSQLPKDRFSAERLKGVDSTLKIQPAKLEDSAVYLCASSSGTVNSPLHFGNGTRLTVT.

The V call is TRBV5-1, the J call TRBJ2-1; 9 nucleotides match TRBD2. The J segment lost 6 bases and the V segment lost 0 bases, leaving 4 bases of the junction unmatched. Germline CDR1 and CDR2: SGHRS and YFSETQ. The CDR3 extends over 15 amino acids. The CDR3 bases are TGCGCCAGCAGCTTGGTAGCGGGAGTCTTCAATGAGCAGTTCTTC. It encodes CASSLVAGVFNEQFF.

V usage is TRBV2 and J usage is TRBJ2-7, with D maybe TRBD2 (6 bases). Trimming pared 7 bases from V and 1 base from J, leaving 11 bases between. CDR3 length: 13 amino acids. CDR1 is SNHLY and CDR2 is FYNNEI in the germline V gene. This CDR3 is CASKMGGSYEQYF. The CDR3 nucleotides read TGTGCCAGCAAGATGGGGGGTTCCTACGAGCAGTACTTC.

This sequence joins TRBV7-9 and TRBJ2-2, with no clear D. The germline CDR1 and CDR2 sequences are SEHNR and FQNEAQ (reference sequence). Trimming removed 5 bases at V and 7 bases at J, with 5 bases between. This CDR3 contains 11 residues. The CDR3 region is CASSQNGELFF. The CDR3 coding sequence is TGTGCCAGCAGCCAGAACGGGGAGCTGTTTTTT.

The V and J genes are TRBV3-1 (or the pseudogene TRBV3-2) and TRBJ1-1; tentative D call: TRBD1 (6 bases). Germline assignment: CDR1 LGHDT and CDR2 YNNKEL (reference sequence). The V end was cut by 4 bases, the J end by 3 bases, with 21 bases between. The CDR3 totals 17 residues. For the CDR3, the DNA is TGTGCCAGCAGCCCCATGAGTTGGGGGCGGGTGGACACTGAAGCTTTCTTT. Amino acids: CASSPMSWGRVDTEAFF.